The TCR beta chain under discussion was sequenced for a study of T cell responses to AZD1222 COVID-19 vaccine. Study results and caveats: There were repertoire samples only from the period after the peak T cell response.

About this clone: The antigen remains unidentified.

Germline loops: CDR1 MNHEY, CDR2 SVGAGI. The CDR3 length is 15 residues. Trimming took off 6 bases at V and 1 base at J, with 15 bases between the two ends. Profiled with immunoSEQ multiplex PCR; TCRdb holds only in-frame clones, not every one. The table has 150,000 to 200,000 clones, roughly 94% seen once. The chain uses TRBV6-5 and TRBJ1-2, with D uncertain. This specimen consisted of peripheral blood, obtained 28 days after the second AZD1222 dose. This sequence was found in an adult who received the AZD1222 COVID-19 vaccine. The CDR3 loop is CASRNSRQHNYGYTF. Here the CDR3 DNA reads TGTGCCAGCAGAAACTCGCGGCAGCATAACTATGGCTACACCTTC.